What follows are 10 T cell receptor beta chains derived from one specimen sequenced in a study of technical replicates of blood from four donors. Libraries were prepared by immunoSEQ multiplex PCR; TCRdb keeps only in-frame clonotypes and omits some of them. The table records around 85,000 clones, 90% to 95% of them present only once. The sequencing input was T cells isolated from PBMCs. These TCRs come from a human donor in good health.

The CDR3 sequence is CASSQMTGRNTEAFF. The CDR3 coding sequence is TGTGCCAGCTCACAGATGACAGGGAGGAACACTGAAGCTTTCTTT. V and J are TRBV18 and TRBJ1-1; 7 nucleotides line up with TRBD1. V trimming: 4 bases; J trimming: 1 base; junction bases outside the gene matches: 6. Germline CDR1 and CDR2: KGHSH and LQKENI. CDR3 size: 15 residues.

The rearrangement links TRBV6-5 to TRBJ2-7; the D gene is possibly TRBD1 (6 bases). Looked up from germline, CDR1 is MNHEY and CDR2 is SVGAGI. The CDR3 length is 11 residues. V shed 4 bases and J shed 7 bases, with 8 bases lying between them. Here the CDR3 DNA reads TGTGCCAGCAGTTTTCAGGGGGAGCAGTACTTC. It codes for CASSFQGEQYF.

This clone has a single count. This chain uses TRBV11-2 with TRBJ1-3, with D uncertain. Germline CDR1 and CDR2: SGHAT and FQNNGV. The CDR3 runs 13 residues. Trimming cost V 0 bases and J 3 bases, with 3 bases left between them. The CDR3 protein is CASSLDIGNTIYF. CDR3 nucleotide sequence: TGTGCCAGCAGCTTAGATATTGGAAACACCATATATTTT.

This chain joins TRBV7-9 and TRBJ1-1; D may be TRBD1 (5 bases). Germline values: CDR1 SEHNR, CDR2 FQNEAQ (reference sequence). The CDR3 has 16 residues. V dropped 4 bases and J dropped 0 bases, with 15 bases sitting between them. CDR3: CASSSPKTAMNTEAFF. The CDR3 coding sequence is TGTGCCAGCAGCTCACCTAAGACAGCGATGAACACTGAAGCTTTCTTT.

The chain combines TRBV7-9 with TRBJ2-1; D unclear. Trimming left V 7 bases short and J 8 bases short, with 15 bases between. The CDR3 spans 13 residues. In germline, CDR1 is SEHNR, CDR2 FQNEAQ (reference sequence). As DNA, the CDR3 is TGTGCCAGCACCCAGGCCTCCTGGGATGAGCAGTTCTTC. It is translated as CASTQASWDEQFF.

The CDR3 nucleotides are TGTGCCAGCGGGGACAGGAGCCTCTACGAGCAGTACTTC. This codes for CASGDRSLYEQYF. V is TRBV6-6 and J is TRBJ2-7; 8 bases line up with TRBD1. Germline-derived CDR1 and CDR2 are MNHNY and SVGAGI (reference sequence). This CDR3 comprises 13 residues. V trimming: 8 bases; J trimming: 3 bases; junction bases outside the gene matches: 6.

The table lists this clone with a count of one. V usage is TRBV9 and J usage is TRBJ1-4; possibly TRBD1 for D (6 bases). The germline V gene encodes CDR1 SGDLS and CDR2 YYNGEE. V shed 3 bases and J shed 2 bases, with 8 bases lying between them. There are 14 residues in the CDR3. CDR3 region: CASSAGDTNEKLFF. CDR3 coding DNA: TGTGCCAGCAGCGCAGGGGACACTAATGAAAAACTGTTTTTT.

The V call is TRBV19, the J call TRBJ1-2, with a possible D match to TRBD1 (5 bases). The V end was cut by 1 base, the J end by 0 bases, with 18 bases between. Germline CDR1 LNHDA, CDR2 SQIVND (reference sequence). The CDR3 loop spans 18 amino acids. The CDR3 coding sequence is TGTGCCAGTAGTATAGGCGACAGCTTTTCCTCCTCTAACTATGGCTACACCTTC. The encoded protein is CASSIGDSFSSSNYGYTF. Combining the CDR3 with reference TRBV19 and TRBJ1-2 gives the whole variable domain DGGITQSPKYLFRKEGQNVTLSCEQNLNHDAMYWYRQDPGQGLRLIYYSQIVNDFQKGDIAEGYSVSREKKESFPLTVTSAQKNPTAFYLCASSIGDSFSSSNYGYTFGSGTRLTVV.

The chain carries TRBV13 and TRBJ2-5, with TRBD1 as a possible D gene (5 bases). This CDR3 region has 15 residues. With 5 bases removed from V and 1 base from J, the gap between germline ends came to 14 bases. From germline, CDR1 is PRHDT and CDR2 FYEKMQ (reference sequence). CDR3 sequence reads: CASSAAQTAQETQYF. DNA of the CDR3: TGTGCCAGCAGCGCAGCTCAGACAGCCCAAGAGACCCAGTACTTC.

This chain joins TRBV6-1 and TRBJ1-2; 7 bases are shared with TRBD1. Per germline, CDR1 MNHNS and CDR2 SASEGT. The CDR3 is 14 amino acids. J was trimmed by 8 bases and V by 0 bases; bases with no gene match: 6. DNA for the CDR3: TGTGCCAGCAGTGAAGCCCTGACAGGGCACGGCTACACCTTC. This sequence encodes CASSEALTGHGYTF.